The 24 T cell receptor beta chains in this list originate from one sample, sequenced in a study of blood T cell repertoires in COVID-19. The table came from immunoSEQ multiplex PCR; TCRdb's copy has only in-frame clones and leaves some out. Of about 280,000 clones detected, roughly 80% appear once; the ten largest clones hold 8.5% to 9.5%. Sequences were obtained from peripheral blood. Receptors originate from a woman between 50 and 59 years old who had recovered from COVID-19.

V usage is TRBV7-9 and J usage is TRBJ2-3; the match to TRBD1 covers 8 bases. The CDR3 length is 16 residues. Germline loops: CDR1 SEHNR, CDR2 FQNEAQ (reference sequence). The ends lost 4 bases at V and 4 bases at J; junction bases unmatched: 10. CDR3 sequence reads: CASSSRTGMEPDTQYF. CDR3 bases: TGTGCCAGCAGCTCCCGGACAGGGATGGAGCCAGATACGCAGTATTTT.

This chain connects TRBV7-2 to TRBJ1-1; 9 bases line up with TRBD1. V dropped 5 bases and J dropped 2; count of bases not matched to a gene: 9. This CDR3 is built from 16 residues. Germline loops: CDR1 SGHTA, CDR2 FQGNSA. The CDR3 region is CASSNRDRVPNTEAFF. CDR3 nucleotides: TGTGCCAGCAGCAACCGGGACAGGGTTCCAAACACTGAAGCTTTCTTT.

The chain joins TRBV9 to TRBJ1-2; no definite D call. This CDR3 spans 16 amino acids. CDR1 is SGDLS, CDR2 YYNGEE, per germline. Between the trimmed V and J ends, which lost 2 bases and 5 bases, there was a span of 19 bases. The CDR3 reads CASSVGGQTDIYGYTF. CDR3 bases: TGTGCCAGCAGCGTGGGCGGGCAGACCGATATTTATGGCTACACCTTC.

CDR3 nucleotides: TGTGCGTGGGAGGCGCCCGCTGGAAACACCATATATTTT. It yields the protein CAWEAPAGNTIYF. V gene TRBV7-2 combines with J gene TRBJ1-3; no clear D. The CDR3 totals 13 residues. CDR1 and CDR2 from the germline V gene are SGHTA and FQGNSA.

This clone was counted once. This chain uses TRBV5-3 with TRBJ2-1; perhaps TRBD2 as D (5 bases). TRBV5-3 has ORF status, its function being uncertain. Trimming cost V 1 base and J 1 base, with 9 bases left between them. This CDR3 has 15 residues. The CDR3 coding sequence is TGTGCCAGAAGCTTGTGTTTAGCGTCCTACAATGAGCAGTTCTTC. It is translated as CARSLCLASYNEQFF.

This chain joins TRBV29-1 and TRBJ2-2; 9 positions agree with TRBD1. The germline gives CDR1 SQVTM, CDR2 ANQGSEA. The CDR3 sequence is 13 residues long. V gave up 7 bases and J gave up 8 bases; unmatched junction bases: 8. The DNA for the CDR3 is TGCAGCGCACACAGGGGGCTAGGGGGGGAGCTGTTTTTT. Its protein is CSAHRGLGGELFF.

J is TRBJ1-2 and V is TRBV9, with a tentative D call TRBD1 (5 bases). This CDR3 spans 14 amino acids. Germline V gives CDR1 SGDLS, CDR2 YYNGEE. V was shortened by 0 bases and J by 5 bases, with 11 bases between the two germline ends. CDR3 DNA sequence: TGTGCCAGCAGCGTAGGTGGGGCCGGTTATGGCTACACCTTC. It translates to CASSVGGAGYGYTF.

In DNA, the CDR3 is TGTGCCAGCAGTCTCGGACTAGCGGGAGAGACCCAGTACTTC. This sequence encodes CASSLGLAGETQYF. The chain links TRBV6-2 or TRBV6-3 to TRBJ2-5; 11 bases line up with TRBD2. V lost 5 bases, J lost 4 bases, and 3 bases stayed unmatched. The germline V gene has CDR1 MNHEY and CDR2 SVGEGT. The CDR3 loop spans 14 amino acids.

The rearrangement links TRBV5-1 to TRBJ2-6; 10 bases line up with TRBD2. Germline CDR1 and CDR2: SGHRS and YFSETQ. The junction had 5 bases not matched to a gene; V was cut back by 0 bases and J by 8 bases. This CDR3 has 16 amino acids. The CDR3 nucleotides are TGCGCCAGCAGCTTGGTGGGAGCGGGGGGGCCCAACGTCCTGACTTTC. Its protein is CASSLVGAGGPNVLTF.

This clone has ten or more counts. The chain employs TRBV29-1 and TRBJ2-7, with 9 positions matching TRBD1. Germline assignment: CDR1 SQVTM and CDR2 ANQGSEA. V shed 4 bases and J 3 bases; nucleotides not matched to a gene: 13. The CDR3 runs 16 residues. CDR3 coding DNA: TGCAGCGTTGCAGGAACCCCGGGACAGGGACTCTACGAGCAGTACTTC. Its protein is CSVAGTPGQGLYEQYF.

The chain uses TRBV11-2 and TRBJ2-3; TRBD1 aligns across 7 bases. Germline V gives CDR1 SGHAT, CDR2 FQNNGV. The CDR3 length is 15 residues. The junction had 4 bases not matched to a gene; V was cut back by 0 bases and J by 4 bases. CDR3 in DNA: TGTGCCAGCAGCTTAGATCCAACAGGGGCAGATACGCAGTATTTT. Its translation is CASSLDPTGADTQYF.

This CDR3 is CASSQAPQGSNEKLFF. The DNA of the CDR3 is TGTGCCAGCAGCCAGGCTCCACAGGGATCTAATGAAAAACTGTTTTTT. V and J are TRBV4-2 and TRBJ1-4; D is perhaps TRBD1 (6 bases). CDR1 is LGHNA and CDR2 is YNFKEQ in the germline V gene. The V and J ends lost 3 bases and 3 bases respectively, with 14 bases between them. This CDR3 has 16 amino acids.

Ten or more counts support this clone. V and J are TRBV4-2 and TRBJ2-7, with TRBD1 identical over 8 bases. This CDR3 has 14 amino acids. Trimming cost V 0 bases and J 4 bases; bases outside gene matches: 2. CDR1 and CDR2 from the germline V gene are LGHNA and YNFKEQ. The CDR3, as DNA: TGTGCCAGCAGCCAAGATTGGACAGGGTACGAGCAGTACTTC. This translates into CASSQDWTGYEQYF.

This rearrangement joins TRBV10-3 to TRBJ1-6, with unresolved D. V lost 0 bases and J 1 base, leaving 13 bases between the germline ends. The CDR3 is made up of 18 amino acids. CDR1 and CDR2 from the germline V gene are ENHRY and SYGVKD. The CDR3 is CAISESGLRSSYNSPLHF. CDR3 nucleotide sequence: TGTGCCATCAGTGAGTCGGGTCTGAGGAGTTCCTATAATTCACCCCTCCACTTT.

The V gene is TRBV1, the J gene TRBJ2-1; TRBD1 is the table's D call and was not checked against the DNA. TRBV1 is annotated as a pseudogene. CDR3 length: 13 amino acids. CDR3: CTSIKHQGTGQFF. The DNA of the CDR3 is TGCACCAGCATCAAACACCAGGGAACGGGGCAGTTCTTC.

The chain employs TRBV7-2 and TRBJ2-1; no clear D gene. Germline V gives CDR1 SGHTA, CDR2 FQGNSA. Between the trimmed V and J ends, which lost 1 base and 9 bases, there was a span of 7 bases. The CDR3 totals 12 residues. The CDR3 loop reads CASSLELGEQFF. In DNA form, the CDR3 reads TGTGCCAGCAGCTTAGAACTCGGTGAGCAGTTCTTC. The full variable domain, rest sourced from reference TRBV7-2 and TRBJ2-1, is GAGVSQSPSNKVTEKGKDVELRCDPISGHTALYWYRQSLGQGLEFLIYFQGNSAPDKSGLPSDRFSAERTGGSVSTLTIQRTQQEDSAVYLCASSLELGEQFFGPGTRLTVL.

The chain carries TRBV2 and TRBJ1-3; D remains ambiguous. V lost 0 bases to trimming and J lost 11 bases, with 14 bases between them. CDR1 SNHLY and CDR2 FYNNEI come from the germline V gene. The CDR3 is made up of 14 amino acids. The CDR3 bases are TGTGCCAGCAGTGAAGCGAGGTCTGTCGGTTCCATATATTTT. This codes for CASSEARSVGSIYF.

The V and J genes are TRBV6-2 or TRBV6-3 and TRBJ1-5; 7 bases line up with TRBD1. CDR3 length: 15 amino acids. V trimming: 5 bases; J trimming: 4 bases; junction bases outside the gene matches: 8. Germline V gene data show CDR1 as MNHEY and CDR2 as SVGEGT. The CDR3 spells CASSTLQGRNQPQHF. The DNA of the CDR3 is TGTGCCAGCAGTACATTACAGGGGCGGAATCAGCCCCAGCATTTT.

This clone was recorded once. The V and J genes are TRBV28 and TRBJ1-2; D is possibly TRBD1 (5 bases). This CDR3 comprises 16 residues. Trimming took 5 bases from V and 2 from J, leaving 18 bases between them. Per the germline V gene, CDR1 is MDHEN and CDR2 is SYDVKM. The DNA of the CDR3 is TGTGCCAGCAGTACCGCGGGGGGGAAGGGGAACTATGGCTACACCTTC. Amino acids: CASSTAGGKGNYGYTF.

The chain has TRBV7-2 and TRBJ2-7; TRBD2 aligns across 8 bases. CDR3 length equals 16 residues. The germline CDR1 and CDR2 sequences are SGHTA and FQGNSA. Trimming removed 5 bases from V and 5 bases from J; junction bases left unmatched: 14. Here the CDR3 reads CASSGIAGPLWDEQYF. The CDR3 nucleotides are TGTGCCAGCAGCGGGATAGCGGGGCCCCTTTGGGACGAGCAGTACTTC.

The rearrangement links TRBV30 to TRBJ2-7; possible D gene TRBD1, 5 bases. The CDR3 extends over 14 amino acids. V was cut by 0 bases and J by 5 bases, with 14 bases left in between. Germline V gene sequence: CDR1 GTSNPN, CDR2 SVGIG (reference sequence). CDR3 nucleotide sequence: TGTGCCTGGAGTGTACAAGGGGTTTTCCACGAGCAGTACTTC. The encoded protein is CAWSVQGVFHEQYF.

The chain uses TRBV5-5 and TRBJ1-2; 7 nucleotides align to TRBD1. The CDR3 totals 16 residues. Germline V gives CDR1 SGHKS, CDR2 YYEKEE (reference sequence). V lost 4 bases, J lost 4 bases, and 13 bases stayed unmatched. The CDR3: CASSLHMTGNFYGYTF. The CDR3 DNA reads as TGTGCCAGCAGCCTGCACATGACAGGGAATTTCTATGGCTACACCTTC.

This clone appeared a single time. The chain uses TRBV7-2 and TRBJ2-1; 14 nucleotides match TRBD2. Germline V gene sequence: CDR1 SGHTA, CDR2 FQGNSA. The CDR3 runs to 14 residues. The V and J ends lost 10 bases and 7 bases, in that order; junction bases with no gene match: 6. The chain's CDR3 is CATGGTSGSNEQFF. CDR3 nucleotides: TGTGCCACCGGGGGGACTAGCGGGAGTAATGAGCAGTTCTTC.

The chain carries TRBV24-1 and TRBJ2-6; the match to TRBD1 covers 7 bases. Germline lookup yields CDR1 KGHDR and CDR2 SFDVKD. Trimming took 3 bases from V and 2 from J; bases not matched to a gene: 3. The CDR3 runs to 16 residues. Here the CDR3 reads CATSDRQGTGANVLTF. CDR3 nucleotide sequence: TGTGCCACCAGTGATCGACAGGGTACTGGGGCCAACGTCCTGACTTTC.